This passage covers 20 T cell receptor beta chains from one sample sequenced in a study of CD8 T cells in Susac syndrome. Reverse transcription of about 0.5 to 1 ug RNA was carried out with random hexamers. TCRdb redid the calling of the immunoSEQ multiplex PCR reads with MiXCR, one entry per CDR3 protein. The profile shows 95,000 to 150,000 distinct CDR3 sequences, roughly 94% of them singletons. Material: CD8+ T cells from PBMCs. The receptors derive from a human donor with Susac syndrome.

The chain has TRBV29-1 and TRBJ2-1; 9 bases agree with TRBD1. Germline trimming cut 5 bases from V and 11 bases from J; bases unmatched to any gene: 16. This CDR3 comprises 15 residues. The germline CDR1 and CDR2 sequences are SQVTM and ANQGSEA. DNA of the CDR3: TGCAGCGTTTGGGGGGGGACAGGGACCCCTTGGCAGCAGTTCTTC. Translation: CSVWGGTGTPWQQFF.

The chain recombines TRBV27 with TRBJ2-1; 9 nucleotides line up with TRBD2. This CDR3 comprises 15 residues. Germline loops: CDR1 MNHEY, CDR2 SMNVEV (reference sequence). V shed 5 bases, J shed 6 bases, and the junction held 8 bases outside the gene matches. CDR3 in amino acids: CASSPPAGGLNEQFF. CDR3 coding DNA: TGTGCCAGCAGTCCTCCCGCGGGGGGGCTCAATGAGCAGTTCTTC.

This clonotype was picked up one time. The V call is TRBV3-1, the J call TRBJ2-4; maybe TRBD2 (6 bases). Trimming cost V 4 bases and J 0 bases, with 13 bases left between them. Germline-derived CDR1 and CDR2 are LGHDT and YNNKEL (reference sequence). There are 16 residues in the CDR3. This CDR3 reads CASSPRLEGAKNIQYF. CDR3 coding DNA: TGTGCCAGCAGCCCCAGACTAGAGGGAGCCAAAAACATTCAGTACTTC.

The chain uses TRBV27 and TRBJ2-1, with a weak D call TRBD1 (6 bases). V lost 5 bases, J lost 6 bases, and 11 bases lay in between. Germline V gene data show CDR1 as MNHEY and CDR2 as SMNVEV (reference sequence). The CDR3 runs to 13 residues. CDR3 nucleotide sequence: TGTGCCAGCAGTGCTGGACAGCGCAATGAGCAGTTCTTC. Residues: CASSAGQRNEQFF.

The chain links TRBV5-1 to TRBJ2-5; D gene uncertain. The CDR3 totals 15 residues. Germline V gene data show CDR1 as SGHRS and CDR2 as YFSETQ. V lost 0 bases to trimming and J lost 1 base, with 10 bases between them. The CDR3 spells CASSLAQGIQETQYF. The CDR3 bases are TGCGCCAGCAGCTTGGCCCAAGGCATCCAAGAGACCCAGTACTTC.

The table lists this clonotype with a few counts. This rearrangement joins TRBV25-1 to TRBJ1-3; D gene ambiguous. V was shortened by 4 bases and J by 2 bases, with 9 bases between the two germline ends. Germline CDR1 MGHDK, CDR2 SYGVNS. The CDR3 totals 14 residues. The CDR3 is CASSVEGTGNTIYF. DNA for the CDR3: TGTGCCAGCAGTGTGGAGGGTACTGGAAACACCATATATTTT.

The genes are TRBV5-6 and TRBJ2-3, with D possibly being TRBD1 (5 bases). This CDR3 has 16 residues. The germline CDR1 and CDR2 sequences are SGHDT and YYEEEE. Trimming took 4 bases from V and 1 from J, leaving 16 bases between them. The CDR3 sequence is CASSVARAGRTDTQYF. The CDR3 nucleotides read TGTGCCAGCAGCGTGGCACGGGCAGGGCGCACAGATACGCAGTATTTT.

The chain has TRBV7-3 and TRBJ2-5; no reliable D call. V was shortened by 5 bases and J by 4 bases, with 17 bases between the two germline ends. Looked up from germline, CDR1 is SGHTA and CDR2 is FQGTGA. The CDR3 spans 15 residues. The CDR3: CASSQYHEALETQYF. The CDR3 DNA reads as TGTGCCAGCAGCCAATACCATGAAGCTTTAGAGACCCAGTACTTC.

The genes are TRBV25-1 and TRBJ2-2; possibly TRBD1 for D (6 bases). The CDR3 runs to 15 residues. Germline CDR1 is MGHDK and CDR2 is SYGVNS. V was pared by 4 bases and J by 6 bases, with 15 bases between. CDR3 in DNA: TGTGCCAGCAGTGTAAACTCAGGGGTCCCCGGGGAGCTGTTTTTT. This sequence encodes CASSVNSGVPGELFF. Filled out from reference TRBV25-1 and TRBJ2-2, the complete variable domain reads EADIYQTPRYLVIGTGKKITLECSQTMGHDKMYWYQQDPGMELHLIHYSYGVNSTEKGDLSSESTVSRIRTEHFPLTLESARPSHTSQYLCASSVNSGVPGELFFGEGSRLTVL.

This chain connects TRBV2 to TRBJ2-2; 9 bases map to TRBD2. The CDR3 has 14 residues. J gave up 6 bases and V 8 bases, and 7 bases lay outside the gene matches. In germline, CDR1 is SNHLY, CDR2 FYNNEI. The CDR3 DNA reads as TGTGCCAGCTGGGGCGGGGGGGCCGCCGGGGAGCTGTTTTTT. Residues: CASWGGGAAGELFF.

The chain carries TRBV29-1 and TRBJ1-2, with D tentatively TRBD1 (5 bases). The CDR3 is made up of 13 amino acids. Germline CDR1 SQVTM, CDR2 ANQGSEA. Trimming cost V 4 bases and J 4 bases, with 13 bases left between them. CDR3: CSVVGDASYGYTF. The CDR3 DNA follows: TGCAGCGTTGTAGGGGACGCCAGCTATGGCTACACCTTC.

The chain couples TRBV5-6 to TRBJ1-1; D gene unclear. Trimming shortened V by 3 bases and J by 2 bases, and 17 bases separated the two germline ends. CDR1 and CDR2 from the germline V gene are SGHDT and YYEEEE. The CDR3 totals 16 residues. The CDR3 loop is CASSSNAGFPNTEAFF. The CDR3 DNA reads as TGTGCCAGCAGCTCGAACGCAGGATTCCCAAACACTGAAGCTTTCTTT.

This clonotype was seen a single time. The rearrangement uses TRBV5-1 and TRBJ2-7; 12 nucleotides match TRBD2. From germline, CDR1 is SGHRS and CDR2 YFSETQ. The ends lost 3 bases at V and 3 bases at J; junction bases unmatched: 4. CDR3 length: 15 amino acids. The CDR3 protein is CASSSTSGGLYEQYF. DNA for the CDR3: TGCGCCAGCAGCTCAACTAGCGGGGGGCTCTACGAGCAGTACTTC.

This chain's CDR3 is CSGAVSYGYTF. The CDR3, as DNA: TGCAGCGGCGCGGTGAGCTATGGCTACACCTTC. The chain has TRBV29-1 and TRBJ1-2; D call uncertain. Trimming cost V 7 bases and J 4 bases, with 10 bases left between them. Germline V CDR1 and CDR2: SQVTM, ANQGSEA. This CDR3 is 11 amino acids long.

This rearrangement joins TRBV3-1 to TRBJ2-7; D unclear. V lost 8 bases and J 1 base, leaving 27 bases between the germline ends. CDR1 and CDR2 from the germline V gene are LGHDT and YNNKEL (reference sequence). The CDR3 covers 18 residues. The CDR3 DNA is TGTGCCAGCCCGCACCCTGCTCAACCAGCCTTACAGTCCTACGAGCAGTACTTC. This codes for CASPHPAQPALQSYEQYF.

This sequence joins TRBV7-9 and TRBJ1-1, with TRBD1 identical over 7 bases. This CDR3 is 18 amino acids long. The V gene end was trimmed by 4 bases and the J gene end by 1 base; junction bases not matched to a gene: 15. Germline V gene sequence: CDR1 SEHNR, CDR2 FQNEAQ (reference sequence). For the CDR3, the DNA is TGTGCCAGCAGCTCTGGCGACAGGGTGGTGGGTCGGAACACTGAAGCTTTCTTT. Translating it yields CASSSGDRVVGRNTEAFF.

The genes are TRBV6-5 and TRBJ1-1, with 8 bases lining up with TRBD1. From germline, CDR1 is MNHEY and CDR2 SVGAGI. CDR3 length: 14 residues. Trimming took 6 bases from V and 4 from J; bases not matched to a gene: 7. The CDR3 region is CASRGQVGSTEAFF. The CDR3 bases are TGTGCCAGCAGGGGACAGGTGGGAAGCACTGAAGCTTTCTTT.

This clonotype showed up just a few times. The V gene is TRBV29-1, the J gene TRBJ2-2; the D gene could be TRBD1 or TRBD2 (5 bases each). CDR1 and CDR2 (germline): SQVTM, ANQGSEA. Trimming pared 4 bases from V and 3 bases from J, leaving 9 bases between. CDR3 length: 13 residues. For the CDR3, the DNA is TGCAGCGTTGTTAGAGGGGACACCGGGGAGCTGTTTTTT. This translates into CSVVRGDTGELFF.

The V gene is TRBV20-1, the J gene TRBJ2-7; D gene uncertain. The CDR3 totals 13 residues. Trimming pared 3 bases from V and 0 bases from J, leaving 9 bases between. The germline V gene encodes CDR1 DFQATT and CDR2 SNEGSKA (reference sequence). CDR3 in DNA: TGCAGTGCTAGGGACCCGAGCTCCTACGAGCAGTACTTC. Protein product: CSARDPSSYEQYF.

The chain links TRBV7-7 to TRBJ2-1; 7 nucleotides match TRBD1. This CDR3 comprises 15 residues. CDR1 is SSHAT and CDR2 is FNYEAQ in the germline V gene (reference sequence). V trimming: 5 bases; J trimming: 0 bases; junction bases outside the gene matches: 4. DNA for the CDR3: TGTGCCAGCAGCCCATGGGACAGCTCCTACAATGAGCAGTTCTTC. It encodes CASSPWDSSYNEQFF. Drawing the rest from reference TRBV7-7 and TRBJ2-1, the complete variable domain is GAGVSQSPRYKVTKRGQDVTLRCDPISSHATLYWYQQALGQGPEFLTYFNYEAQPDKSGLPSDRFSAERPEGSISTLTIQRTEQRDSAMYRCASSPWDSSYNEQFFGPGTRLTVL.